Following are 24 T cell receptor beta chains from one sample sequenced in a study of shared clonotypes between healthy human individuals (dated by TCRdb to 2019 to 2021). The library was prepared using the immunoSEQ multiplex PCR assay. The source is immuneACCESS, and TCRdb retained only in-frame sequences with V and J called. Part of the clones is not carried over; for the studies checked, unresolved V genes explain less than half of this, and the remainder is unexplained. The sample profile shows about 600,000 clones; more than 95% of them were found once. Of the sample, roughly 0.055% falls within the top ten clones. The sequencing sample was made of naive CD4+ T cells sorted from blood. Reading the label with the study, this specimen's cell subset or site is: CD45RA+ positively selected. The origin of the receptors is a woman aged 25 to 39 in good health.

The chain couples TRBV7-9 to TRBJ1-2, with 8 bases aligning to TRBD1. V lost 5 bases to trimming and J lost 7 bases; unmatched junction nucleotides: 12. The CDR3 spans 15 residues. Germline V gives CDR1 SEHNR, CDR2 FQNEAQ (reference sequence). Here the CDR3 DNA reads TGTGCCAGCAGCCCAGGGGGGACAGGTCGAGGTGGCTACACCTTC. Encoded protein: CASSPGGTGRGGYTF.

This rearrangement joins TRBV2 to TRBJ2-1; tentatively, D is TRBD2 (5 bases). CDR1 and CDR2 (germline): SNHLY, FYNNEI. Trimming took off 6 bases at V and 5 bases at J, with 14 bases between the two ends. This CDR3 spans 14 amino acids. This CDR3 is CASSRLTGNNEQFF. CDR3 sequence (DNA): TGTGCCAGCAGCCGCCTTACGGGGAACAATGAGCAGTTCTTC.

This sequence joins TRBV27 and TRBJ2-1; TRBD2 is a possible D gene (5 bases). CDR1 MNHEY and CDR2 SMNVEV come from the germline V gene (reference sequence). The V and J ends lost 2 bases and 8 bases respectively, with 10 bases between them. CDR3 length: 13 amino acids. The DNA for the CDR3 is TGTGCCAGCAGTTTAACACTAGTGCATGAGCAGTTCTTC. Encoded protein: CASSLTLVHEQFF.

J is TRBJ1-2 and V is TRBV10-2, with a weak D call TRBD1 (5 bases). The CDR3 length is 11 residues. Per germline, CDR1 WSHSY and CDR2 SAAADI. The ends were cut back, 11 bases at V and 7 bases at J, with 14 bases in the middle. The CDR3: CAGATGAGYTF. The CDR3 nucleotides read TGCGCCGGGGCTACGGGAGCTGGCTACACCTTC.

J is TRBJ1-1 and V is TRBV6-6; D is uncertain. CDR1 and CDR2 from the germline V gene are MNHNY and SVGAGI (reference sequence). V lost 5 bases, J lost 0 bases, and 13 bases lay in between. The CDR3 extends over 15 amino acids. The CDR3 DNA follows: TGTGCCAGCAGTCCCACGCGGGGAATGAACACTGAAGCTTTCTTT. This codes for CASSPTRGMNTEAFF.

V usage is TRBV10-3 and J usage is TRBJ2-4; a weak D match, TRBD2 (5 bases). Trimming took off 3 bases at V and 5 bases at J, with 11 bases between the two ends. The CDR3 has 14 amino acids. Looked up from germline, CDR1 is ENHRY and CDR2 is SYGVKD. DNA of the CDR3: TGTGCCATCAGTGAATTCGAGGGCCAAAACATTCAGTACTTC. This encodes CAISEFEGQNIQYF.

The gene calls are TRBV30 and TRBJ1-1; D is ambiguous. The germline V gene encodes CDR1 GTSNPN and CDR2 SVGIG (reference sequence). The ends were cut back, 1 base at V and 4 bases at J, with 7 bases in the middle. CDR3 size: 12 residues. The CDR3 is CAWSDRITEAFF. In DNA form, the CDR3 reads TGTGCCTGGAGTGACCGGATCACTGAAGCTTTCTTT. Complete variable domain (other parts from reference TRBV30 and TRBJ1-1): SQTIHQWPATLVQPVGSPLSLECTVEGTSNPNLYWYRQAAGRGLQLLFYSVGIGQISSEVPQNLSASRPQDRQFILSSKKLLLSDSGFYLCAWSDRITEAFFGQGTRLTVV.

This chain connects TRBV28 to TRBJ2-4; TRBD2 matches 13 bases. V lost 1 base, J lost 7 bases, and 7 bases stayed unmatched. CDR1 is MDHEN and CDR2 is SYDVKM in the germline V gene. This CDR3 comprises 17 residues. The CDR3, as DNA: TGTGCCAGCAGTTTATCCACTAGCGGGAGGGCCCTCAACATTCAGTACTTC. This encodes CASSLSTSGRALNIQYF.

The rearrangement joins TRBV27 to TRBJ2-5, with a possible D match to TRBD1 (6 bases). Trimming took off 0 bases at V and 1 base at J, with 9 bases between the two ends. CDR1 and CDR2 (germline): MNHEY, SMNVEV (reference sequence). The CDR3 spans 15 residues. As DNA, the CDR3 is TGTGCCAGCAGTTTATCTCGACAGGTCCAAGAGACCCAGTACTTC. Translation gives CASSLSRQVQETQYF.

The gene calls are TRBV5-4 and TRBJ2-7, with TRBD2 matching over 11 bases. V lost 3 bases, J lost 3 bases, and 2 bases stayed unmatched. This CDR3 spans 14 amino acids. CDR1 and CDR2 from the germline V gene are SGHNT and YYREEE (reference sequence). CDR3 nucleotide sequence: TGTGCCAGCAGCTGGGGACTAGCGGACTACGAGCAGTACTTC. It yields the protein CASSWGLADYEQYF. Full variable domain (missing parts from reference TRBV5-4 and TRBJ2-7): ETGVTQSPTHLIKTRGQQVTLRCSSQSGHNTVSWYQQALGQGPQFIFQYYREEENGRGNFPPRFSGLQFPNYSSELNVNALELDDSALYLCASSWGLADYEQYFGPGTRLTVT.

The chain recombines TRBV11-2 with TRBJ2-1; TRBD2 is a possible D gene (6 bases). Trimming shortened V by 1 base and J by 5 bases, and 21 bases separated the two germline ends. The CDR3 runs to 18 residues. Germline lookup yields CDR1 SGHAT and CDR2 FQNNGV. CDR3 protein: CASSLVGGRMTSHNEQFF. CDR3 sequence (DNA): TGTGCCAGCAGCTTAGTGGGAGGTCGCATGACCTCGCACAATGAGCAGTTCTTC.

The J gene is TRBJ1-2, the V gene TRBV5-6, with 9 bases lining up with TRBD1. This CDR3 spans 18 amino acids. Trimming at V came to 4 bases and at J to 4 bases, leaving 17 bases not matched to a gene. The V gene's germline CDR1 is SGHDT and CDR2 YYEEEE. The CDR3 nucleotides are TGTGCCAGCAGCCCTAGACCCGGGACAGGGTTGTCTTCCTATGGCTACACCTTC. This sequence encodes CASSPRPGTGLSSYGYTF.

This chain connects TRBV19 to TRBJ2-5; 13 bases agree with TRBD2. The CDR3 runs to 15 residues. Germline V gene sequence: CDR1 LNHDA, CDR2 SQIVND (reference sequence). The V gene end was trimmed by 5 bases and the J gene end by 4 bases; junction bases not matched to a gene: 4. CDR3 protein: CASSELAGGPETQYF. CDR3 coding DNA: TGTGCCAGTAGTGAACTAGCGGGAGGGCCAGAGACCCAGTACTTC. Together with reference TRBV19 and TRBJ2-5, the CDR3 gives the full variable domain: DGGITQSPKYLFRKEGQNVTLSCEQNLNHDAMYWYRQDPGQGLRLIYYSQIVNDFQKGDIAEGYSVSREKKESFPLTVTSAQKNPTAFYLCASSELAGGPETQYFGPGTRLLVL.

The chain uses TRBV6-1 and TRBJ2-3; no definite D call. Per germline, CDR1 MNHNS and CDR2 SASEGT. The CDR3 sequence is 14 residues long. The V gene lost 6 bases and the J gene lost 6 bases, with 16 bases spanning the gap. The CDR3 loop is CASRVTAQVDTQYF. In nucleotides, the CDR3 is TGTGCCAGCAGAGTTACCGCCCAGGTGGATACGCAGTATTTT.

This chain uses TRBV11-2 with TRBJ2-3, with a possible D match to TRBD1 (6 bases). There are 14 residues in the CDR3. V was trimmed by 7 bases and J by 1 base, leaving 12 bases between them. Germline V gives CDR1 SGHAT, CDR2 FQNNGV. In DNA form, the CDR3 reads TGTGCCAGCACCCCTCACAGGGGCACAGATACGCAGTATTTT. Encoded protein: CASTPHRGTDTQYF.

The chain uses TRBV11-2 and TRBJ2-5; D is ambiguous. This CDR3 contains 14 residues. Germline CDR1 and CDR2: SGHAT and FQNNGV. V was pared by 0 bases and J by 4 bases, with 9 bases between. CDR3 nucleotide sequence: TGTGCCAGCAGCTTAGATCATAGCAGAGAGACCCAGTACTTC. Protein: CASSLDHSRETQYF.

The CDR3: CAISGTGAEAFF. The CDR3 DNA follows: TGTGCCATCAGCGGGACAGGAGCTGAAGCTTTCTTT. The gene calls are TRBV10-3 and TRBJ1-1; 8 bases are shared with TRBD1. The length of the CDR3 is 12 residues. From germline, CDR1 is ENHRY and CDR2 SYGVKD. V trimming: 6 bases; J trimming: 6 bases; junction bases outside the gene matches: 3.

J is TRBJ2-3 and V is TRBV4-2, with D uncertain. CDR1 LGHNA and CDR2 YNFKEQ come from the germline V gene. The CDR3 sequence is 13 residues long. With 1 base removed from V and 4 bases from J, the gap between germline ends came to 6 bases. Here the CDR3 DNA reads TGTGCCAGCAGCCAAGTTAGAGCAGATACGCAGTATTTT. Amino acid sequence: CASSQVRADTQYF.

V usage is TRBV6-5 and J usage is TRBJ1-4; no firm D call. The CDR3 is made up of 15 amino acids. With 0 bases removed from V and 7 bases from J, the gap between germline ends came to 12 bases. The germline V gene encodes CDR1 MNHEY and CDR2 SVGAGI. As DNA, the CDR3 is TGTGCCAGCAGTTACTCGAATCGGGGATCTGAAAAACTGTTTTTT. The encoded protein is CASSYSNRGSEKLFF.

This chain links TRBV4-1 with TRBJ1-1; the D gene is possibly TRBD1 (5 bases). In germline, CDR1 is MGHRA, CDR2 YSYEKL. Trimming pared 4 bases from V and 0 bases from J, leaving 15 bases between. The CDR3 sequence is 16 residues long. The CDR3 sequence is CASSLRDGYMNTEAFF. In DNA form, the CDR3 reads TGCGCCAGCAGCCTCCGGGACGGGTACATGAACACTGAAGCTTTCTTT.

This sequence joins TRBV28 and TRBJ2-7; 10 bases match TRBD1. The CDR3 length is 13 residues. J was trimmed by 3 bases and V by 4 bases; bases with no gene match: 0. Germline CDR1 reads MDHEN; CDR2 reads SYDVKM. This CDR3 reads CASSWDRGYEQYF. CDR3 DNA: TGTGCCAGCAGTTGGGACAGGGGCTACGAGCAGTACTTC.

This clone was seen only once. The rearrangement uses TRBV6-5 and TRBJ2-7; D may be TRBD1 (5 bases). Trimming took off 0 bases at V and 3 bases at J, with 9 bases between the two ends. CDR1 and CDR2 (germline): MNHEY, SVGAGI. The CDR3 spans 14 residues. The DNA of the CDR3 is TGTGCCAGCAGTTACTCGAAAAGGGGCTACGAGCAGTACTTC. This encodes CASSYSKRGYEQYF.

This chain uses TRBV11-2 with TRBJ2-3, with 11 nucleotides matching TRBD2. V was pared by 2 bases and J by 6 bases, with 7 bases of the junction left unmatched. The CDR3 loop spans 16 amino acids. Germline V lookup: CDR1 SGHAT, CDR2 FQNNGV. In DNA, the CDR3 is TGTGCCAGCAGCTTATTAGCGGGAGGGCCCGGGGATACGCAGTATTTT. Residues: CASSLLAGGPGDTQYF. The complete variable domain, with remaining parts taken from reference TRBV11-2 and TRBJ2-3, reads EAGVAQSPRYKIIEKRQSVAFWCNPISGHATLYWYQQILGQGPKLLIQFQNNGVVDDSQLPKDRFSAERLKGVDSTLKIQPAKLEDSAVYLCASSLLAGGPGDTQYFGPGTRLTVL.

In DNA form, the CDR3 reads TGTGCCAGCGGGTCAGGGACAGGGAAAGAGACCCAGTACTTC. It is translated as CASGSGTGKETQYF. The chain couples TRBV6-7 to TRBJ2-5, with TRBD1 identical over 9 bases. TRBV6-7 is annotated as an ORF whose role is uncertain. This CDR3 is 14 amino acids long. V dropped 8 bases and J dropped 3; count of bases not matched to a gene: 7.